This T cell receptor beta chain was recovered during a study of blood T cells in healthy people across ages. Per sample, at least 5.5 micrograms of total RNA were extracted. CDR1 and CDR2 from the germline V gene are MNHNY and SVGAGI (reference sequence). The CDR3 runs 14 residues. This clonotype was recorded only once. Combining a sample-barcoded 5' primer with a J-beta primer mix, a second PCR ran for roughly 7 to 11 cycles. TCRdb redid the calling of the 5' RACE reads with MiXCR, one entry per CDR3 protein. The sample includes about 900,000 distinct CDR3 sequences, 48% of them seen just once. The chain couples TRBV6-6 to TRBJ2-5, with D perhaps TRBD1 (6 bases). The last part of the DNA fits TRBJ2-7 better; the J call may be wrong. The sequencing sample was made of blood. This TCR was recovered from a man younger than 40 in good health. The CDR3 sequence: CASSYAQGSGEQYF. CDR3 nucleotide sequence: TGTGCCAGCAGTTACGCCCAGGGGTCGGGCGAGCAGTACTTC.